This T cell receptor (beta chain) was retrieved from a study of blood T cells in healthy people across ages. Study results and caveats: As naive T cell percentage varied, TCR beta diversity correlated strongly with it.

A sample-barcoded 5' primer and a J-beta primer mix were used in a second PCR of about 7 to 12 cycles. TCRdb re-called the 5' RACE reads with MiXCR, one entry per CDR3 protein. The sample shows about 1,600,000 distinct CDR3 sequences, 42% of them seen only once. This clonotype has just a few counts. What it binds is unknown. The germline V gene encodes CDR1 MGHRA and CDR2 YSYEKL. The CDR3 spans 13 residues. With 4 bases removed from V and 7 bases from J, the gap between germline ends came to 14 bases. The genes are TRBV4-1 and TRBJ2-7; possibly TRBD2 for D (5 bases). Material for sequencing was blood. The sequence was collected from a woman aged 18-29 years in good health. The CDR3 DNA sequence: TGCGCCAGCAGCCTATCCGGACCGGGGGAGCAGTACTTC. Amino acid sequence: CASSLSGPGEQYF.